This TCR beta chain was sequenced for a study of cytomegalovirus exposure and HLA in healthy donors. As for the study in general: Prior work identified roughly 120 million unique TCR beta sequences in some 200 million T cells. General observations from the study: Confirmation in vitro established that a few CMV-associated chains were specific for CMV antigens. A later analysis linked 15,000 to 20,000 TCR beta sequences to HLA alleles at 0.05 false discovery rate. Later analysis identified a missense DCLRE1C variant that was linked to TCR beta V- and J-gene trimming.

Both 60 Vbeta primers and 13 Jbeta primers went into the PCR. Data came from immunoSEQ multiplex PCR; TCRdb stores just in-frame clones and leaves some out. The sample shows 90,000 to 150,000 clones, about 8% of them seen only once. Worth noting for this clone: Its cognate antigen is unknown.

The junction had 10 bases not matched to a gene; V was cut back by 5 bases and J by 6 bases. The CDR3 has 16 amino acids. CDR1 SEHNR and CDR2 FQNEAQ come from the germline V gene (reference sequence). The TCR originated in a woman between 40 and 55 years old in good health and CMV-seropositive. Sequenced sample: PBMCs. This chain joins TRBV7-9 and TRBJ2-3; 11 positions match TRBD1. The CDR3 here is CASSTWTGGDSDTQYF. The CDR3 DNA reads as TGTGCCAGCAGCACCTGGACAGGGGGCGATTCCGATACGCAGTATTTT.